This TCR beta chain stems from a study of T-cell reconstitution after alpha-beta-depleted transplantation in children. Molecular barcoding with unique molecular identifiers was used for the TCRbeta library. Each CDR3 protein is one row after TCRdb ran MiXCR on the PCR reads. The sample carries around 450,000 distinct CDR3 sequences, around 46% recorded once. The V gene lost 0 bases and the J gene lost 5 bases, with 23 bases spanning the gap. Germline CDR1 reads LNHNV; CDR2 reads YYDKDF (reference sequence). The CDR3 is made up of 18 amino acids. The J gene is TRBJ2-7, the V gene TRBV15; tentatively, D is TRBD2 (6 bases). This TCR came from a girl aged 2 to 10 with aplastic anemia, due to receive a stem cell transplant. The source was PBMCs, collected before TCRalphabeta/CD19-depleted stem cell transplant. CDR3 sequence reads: CATSRDLAGRGTENEQYF. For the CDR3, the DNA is TGTGCCACCAGCAGAGATCTTGCCGGGAGAGGGACTGAGAACGAGCAGTACTTC.